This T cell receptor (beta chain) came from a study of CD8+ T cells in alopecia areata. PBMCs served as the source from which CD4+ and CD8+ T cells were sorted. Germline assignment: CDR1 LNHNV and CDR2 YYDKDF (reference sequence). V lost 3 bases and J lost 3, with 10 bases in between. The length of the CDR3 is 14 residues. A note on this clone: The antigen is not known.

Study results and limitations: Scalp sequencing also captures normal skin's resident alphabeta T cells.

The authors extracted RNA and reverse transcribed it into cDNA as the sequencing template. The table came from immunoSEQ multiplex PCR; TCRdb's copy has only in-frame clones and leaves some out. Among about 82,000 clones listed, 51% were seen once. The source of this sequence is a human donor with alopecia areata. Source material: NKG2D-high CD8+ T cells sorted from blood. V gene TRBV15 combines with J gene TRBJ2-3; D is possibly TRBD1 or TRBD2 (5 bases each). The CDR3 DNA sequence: TGTGCCACCAGCAGGGGAGAGGGGACAGATACGCAGTATTTT. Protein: CATSRGEGTDTQYF.